This T cell receptor beta chain was sequenced in a study of CD8 T cells in Susac syndrome (dated by TCRdb to the late 2010s). Describing the broader study: The study used repertoire sequencing to test whether antigen drove CD8+ T cell activation and differentiation in Susac syndrome. The study compared CD8+ T cell repertoire clonality among approximately twelve healthy donors, around 14 Susac syndrome patients and 15 or so multiple sclerosis patients.

RNA was extracted using the RNeasy kit, and about 0.45 to 1 microgram was reverse transcribed with random hexamers. The immunoSEQ multiplex PCR assay, which covers 54 Vbeta and 13 Jbeta segments, was used to amplify TCR beta CDR3 regions. To correct PCR amplification bias, a synthetic template baseline was used for both primer optimization and computational correction. In the source study's methods: Reads were assigned to V, D and J genes according to IMGT and analyzed in immunoSEQ Analyzer, with only productive sequences retained. To calculate clonality, Shannon entropy was normalized by log2 of the number of productive unique sequences and then subtracted from one. For each patient and control, public and private clones were evaluated among the 100 most prevalent clones. Clones were defined as Susac-specific if absent from the healthy and MS cohorts, from 1052 published viral clones and from other ImmuneACCESS disease sequences. TCRdb trimmed public reads at Q25 via fastp, called clones via MiXCR and kept in-frame beta chains. CDR3 protein duplicates are merged, each entry listing the most common genes and DNA. None of the V and J calls come from the authors' own analysis; TCRdb made them. Present in this sample are about 80,000 distinct CDR3 sequences, approximately 94% of which were seen just once. The ten largest clones represent approximately 0.26% of the sample.

Peripheral blood CD8+ and CD4+ T cells from healthy donors, Susac syndrome patients and multiple sclerosis patients were profiled using high-throughput TCR beta sequencing. Healthy donors were included as age- and sex-matched controls. Bulk CD8+ and CD4+ T cells were purified by magnetic negative isolation, whereas CD8+ TEMRA cells were enriched by FACS. Blood was collected in EDTA tubes and processed within 24 hours, with PBMCs isolated through density gradient centrifugation. PBMCs intended for TCR sequencing were frozen in liquid nitrogen and were later thawed in a 37 degrees C water bath. The sorted or isolated CD4+, CD8+ and CD8+ TEMRA cells had a purity of 90% or higher. The paper's findings and limits, for the study overall: The TCR sequencing and HLA analysis was acknowledged to have included a relatively small number of individuals.

In the case of this clonotype: Its antigen remains undetermined. Per-nucleotide qualities are absent, and no much larger clonotype sits a single base away.

Trimmed from V: 3 bases; trimmed from J: 3 bases; junction bases lacking a gene match: 3. From cysteine to phenylalanine, the CDR3 is 15 amino acids long. Of all the DNA, just the CDR3 is kept, 45 bases in frame from base 1. CDR1 is given as MGHRA and CDR2 as YSYEKL, both from the germline V gene. Recombination connected TRBV4-1 to TRBJ1-5, with 9 middle bases fitting TRBD1. This receptor was taken from a human donor in good health. The sample taken for sequencing was CD8+ T cells from PBMCs. This receptor carries the CDR3 CASSHRQGVNQPQHF. The DNA is TGCGCCAGCAGCCATAGACAGGGGGTCAATCAGCCCCAGCATTTT.